This note documents a single T cell receptor (beta chain) sequence. This specimen comes from a study of blood T cell repertoires in COVID-19. Assay used: immunoSEQ multiplex PCR; TCRdb lists only in-frame clones, some missing. This sample yields 250,000 to 350,000 clones, of which about 92% are seen a single time; 2.6% belongs to the top ten. Trimming cost V 5 bases and J 2 bases; bases outside gene matches: 7. The V gene's germline CDR1 is SGHAT and CDR2 FQNNGV. The CDR3 contains 15 residues. Sequencing was carried out using PBMCs or T cells enriched from blood (not recorded which). The clonotype originates from a man in his sixties who had recovered from COVID-19. The J gene is TRBJ2-3, the V gene TRBV11-2, with 7 bases identical to TRBD1. CDR3 sequence: CASSPGTAYTDTQYF. CDR3 in DNA: TGTGCCAGCAGCCCCGGGACAGCATACACAGATACGCAGTATTTT.